This T cell receptor beta chain was recorded in a study of sequential checkpoint blockade in melanoma (dated by TCRdb to the late 2010s). Regarding the complete study: In a 1:1 randomization, patients received either first-line nivolumab then ipilimumab (arm A) or ipilimumab then nivolumab (arm B). Matched tumor biopsies were taken from around 22 patients before treatment and at week 13, after single-agent nivolumab (arm A) or ipilimumab (arm B). DNA from more than 70 pretreatment melanoma tumor samples was subjected to TCRbeta immunosequencing. Maintenance nivolumab was given following each of the two trial sequences. In around 74% of the matched pre- and post-treatment tumor biopsy pairs, both biopsies came from the same lesion.

This clone was observed a handful of times. Its cognate antigen has yet to be identified. No base quality information exists; no much larger clone differs at one position. The treatment or condition label, read with the paper, signifies: randomized to nivolumab then ipilimumab (arm A) or the reverse (arm B). None of the trial patients had been given prior DNA-damaging chemotherapy. Samples came from patients with melanoma in CheckMate 064, a randomized, open-label phase II trial of sequential checkpoint blockade. Tumor TCR sequencing used genomic DNA from formalin-fixed paraffin-embedded (FFPE) tissue samples. Overall study results and their limits: Tumor T-cell fraction and clonality were correlated with PD-L1 staining and CD8+ T-cell counts, but not with mutational load. Small sample sizes and reduced statistical power limited the analyses of tumor T-cell fraction within each arm. Among patients in arm A, the nivolumab-first arm, pretreatment tumor TIL clonality was associated with response (P = .04). Patients with increases in tumor T-cell fraction and clonality by week 13 were approximately 30 times more likely to achieve clinical benefit. Validation of the response-prediction model combining TCR metrics and mutation burden is needed in larger, independent patient cohorts.

The immunoSEQ Assay was used to immunosequence TCRbeta CDR3 regions from genomic DNA. Prior to high-throughput sequencing, genomic DNA was amplified by bias-controlled multiplex PCR. From the authors' description of their analysis: To quantify the absolute abundance of each unique TCRbeta CDR3 region, the sequences were collapsed and filtered. Clonality, defined as 1 minus Pielou's evenness, was calculated using only productive rearrangements. Tumor T-cell fraction was calculated by normalizing TCRbeta template counts to usable DNA, which was estimated from several housekeeping genes. A previously published method was used to identify clones whose frequencies were significantly greater in on-treatment samples than in baseline samples. This immuneACCESS table, as held by TCRdb, lists in-frame sequences with V and J called but not all clones. Of the missing ones, under half trace to an unresolved V gene in checked studies; the others have no known cause. That table is the source of V, J and clone size, and D and trimming were worked out from the DNA. The sample has some 40,000 clones on record, roughly a third of them singletons. About 1.5% of the sample is in the top ten clones.

The clonotype comes from a human donor with melanoma. The input for sequencing was tumor tissue (inferred from file names), taken from a patient given nivolumab and ipilimumab in sequence.

The DNA sequence is TGCGCCAGCAGCCAACAGGGGGTCGGGAACACTGAAGCTTTCTTT. Translated, it reads CASSQQGVGNTEAFF. Recombination connected TRBV1 to TRBJ1-1; the D segment call TRBD1 is taken from the table without a DNA check. TRBV1 is annotated as a pseudogene. The CDR3 measures 15 amino acids from cysteine to phenylalanine. The kept DNA is CDR3 alone, 45 bases in frame from the first base.